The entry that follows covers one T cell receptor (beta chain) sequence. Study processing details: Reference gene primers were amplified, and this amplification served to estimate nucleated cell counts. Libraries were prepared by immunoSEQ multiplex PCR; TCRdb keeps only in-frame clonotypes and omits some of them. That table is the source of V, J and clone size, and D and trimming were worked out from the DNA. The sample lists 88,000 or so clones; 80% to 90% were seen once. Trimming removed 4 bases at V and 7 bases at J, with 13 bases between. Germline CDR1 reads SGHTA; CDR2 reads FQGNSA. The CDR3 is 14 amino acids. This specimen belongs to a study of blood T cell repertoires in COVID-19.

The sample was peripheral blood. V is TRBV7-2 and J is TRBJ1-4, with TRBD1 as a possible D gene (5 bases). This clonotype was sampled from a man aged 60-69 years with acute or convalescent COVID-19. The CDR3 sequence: CASSYQGYSEKLFF. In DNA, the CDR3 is TGTGCCAGCAGCTATCAGGGATATAGTGAAAAACTGTTTTTT.